The 29 T cell receptor beta chains given below trace back to one sample, sequenced in a study of response to subunit inactivated influenza vaccine. TCRdb re-analysed the RT-PCR reads in MiXCR, keeping a single row per CDR3 protein. The data hold more than 550,000 distinct CDR3 sequences, with approximately 10% observed a single time. The input for sequencing was PBMCs from blood, taken on the day of vaccination. The receptor set was obtained from a middle-aged man who received an inactivated influenza vaccine.

V and J are TRBV29-1 and TRBJ1-1; tentative D call: TRBD1 (6 bases). CDR1 SQVTM and CDR2 ANQGSEA come from the germline V gene. The germline V and J ends were trimmed by 3 bases and 4 bases, with 18 bases remaining between them. The CDR3 totals 15 residues. In nucleotides, the CDR3 is TGCAGCGTTGAGTGGGGGCAGGGAGGCGGCACTGAAGCTTTCTTT. This gives the protein CSVEWGQGGGTEAFF.

This clonotype was seen more than once but under ten times. This chain uses TRBV9 with TRBJ2-3; 7 nucleotides line up with TRBD1. Germline V gives CDR1 SGDLS, CDR2 YYNGEE. CDR3 size: 14 residues. Trimming at V came to 0 bases and at J to 5 bases, leaving 3 bases not matched to a gene. The CDR3 is CASSVDPGGDTQYF. In nucleotides, the CDR3 is TGTGCCAGCAGCGTAGATCCAGGGGGAGATACGCAGTATTTT. Full variable domain (missing parts from reference TRBV9 and TRBJ2-3): DSGVTQTPKHLITATGQRVTLRCSPRSGDLSVYWYQQSLDQGLQFLIQYYNGEERAKGNILERFSAQQFPDLHSELNLSSLELGDSALYFCASSVDPGGDTQYFGPGTRLTVL.

This clonotype was seen at least ten times. The V and J genes are TRBV20-1 and TRBJ2-7; D not certain. Trimming stripped 3 bases from V and 0 bases from J, with 9 bases between. CDR3 length equals 13 residues. From germline, CDR1 is DFQATT and CDR2 SNEGSKA (reference sequence). This CDR3 is CSASPTSSYEQYF. DNA for the CDR3: TGCAGTGCTAGTCCTACCTCCTCCTACGAGCAGTACTTC.

The table lists this clonotype with a few counts. This chain joins TRBV7-2 and TRBJ2-7; D might be TRBD2 (5 bases). The CDR3 runs to 15 residues. Germline lookup yields CDR1 SGHTA and CDR2 FQGNSA. V was clipped by 5 bases and J by 1 base, with 15 bases between them. CDR3 amino acids: CASSPSTGRSYEQYF. The CDR3, as DNA: TGTGCCAGCAGCCCTTCGACGGGGAGATCCTACGAGCAGTACTTC.

Ten or more counts support this clonotype. V usage is TRBV5-1 and J usage is TRBJ2-5, with no clear D. This CDR3 has 14 amino acids. Trimming shortened V by 1 base and J by 2 bases, and 9 bases separated the two germline ends. Looked up from germline, CDR1 is SGHRS and CDR2 is YFSETQ. This chain's CDR3 is CASSLYGEQETQYF. CDR3 coding DNA: TGCGCCAGCAGCTTGTATGGGGAACAAGAGACCCAGTACTTC. Full variable domain (remainder filled in from reference TRBV5-1 and TRBJ2-5): KAGVTQTPRYLIKTRGQQVTLSCSPISGHRSVSWYQQTPGQGLQFLFEYFSETQRNKGNFPGRFSGRQFSNSRSEMNVSTLELGDSALYLCASSLYGEQETQYFGPGTRLLVL.

This clonotype was recorded a few times. The V and J genes are TRBV15 and TRBJ2-2; D unclear. Trimming removed 3 bases at V and 1 base at J, with 9 bases between. CDR1 and CDR2 from the germline V gene are LNHNV and YYDKDF (reference sequence). The CDR3 has 15 amino acids. The CDR3 DNA sequence: TGTGCCACCAGCAGGATGACGGAGAACACCGGGGAGCTGTTTTTT. Translated: CATSRMTENTGELFF.

This chain's CDR3 is CASSSRDRGNGELFF. CDR3 bases: TGTGCCAGCAGTTCAAGGGACAGGGGGAACGGGGAGCTGTTTTTT. The chain uses TRBV2 and TRBJ2-2; TRBD1 agrees at 11 bases. The germline CDR1 and CDR2 sequences are SNHLY and FYNNEI. Trimming at V came to 5 bases and at J to 7 bases, leaving 6 bases not matched to a gene. CDR3 size: 15 residues. The full variable domain, in which reference TRBV2 and TRBJ2-2 provide the parts outside the CDR3, is EPEVTQTPSHQVTQMGQEVILRCVPISNHLYFYWYRQILGQKVEFLVSFYNNEISEKSEIFDDQFSVERPDGSNFTLKIRSTKLEDSAMYFCASSSRDRGNGELFFGEGSRLTVL.

The chain joins TRBV6-1 to TRBJ2-7; TRBD2 matches at 9 bases. J gave up 13 bases and V 7 bases, and 14 bases lay outside the gene matches. CDR3 size: 13 residues. CDR1 is MNHNS, CDR2 SASEGT, per germline. This chain's CDR3 is CASTPGGSGSLYF. The DNA of the CDR3 is TGTGCCAGCACCCCCGGGGGTAGCGGGAGTTTATACTTC.

This clonotype was found a few times. V is TRBV29-1 and J is TRBJ2-4; perhaps TRBD1 as D (5 bases). The CDR3 runs 13 residues. V shed 8 bases and J shed 5 bases, with 16 bases lying between them. Germline values: CDR1 SQVTM, CDR2 ANQGSEA. The CDR3 loop reads CSTHTGSQNIQYF. In DNA, the CDR3 is TGCAGCACGCATACAGGCTCCCAAAACATTCAGTACTTC. The full variable domain, completed using reference TRBV29-1 and TRBJ2-4, is SAVISQKPSRDICQRGTSLTIQCQVDSQVTMMFWYRQQPGQSLTLIATANQGSEATYESGFVIDKFPISRPNLTFSTLTVSNMSPEDSSIYLCSTHTGSQNIQYFGAGTRLSVL.

In this sample, this clonotype turned up a few times. The V call is TRBV28, the J call TRBJ2-7; D gene uncertain. Trimming took off 6 bases at V and 2 bases at J, with 14 bases between the two ends. Looked up from germline, CDR1 is MDHEN and CDR2 is SYDVKM. The CDR3 length is 14 residues. CDR3 coding DNA: TGTGCCAGCAGCGAACCCCCCATAGCCTACGAGCAGTACTTC. Amino acids: CASSEPPIAYEQYF.

This clonotype has a handful of counts. V usage is TRBV5-1 and J usage is TRBJ2-7, with a weak D call TRBD2 (7 bases). The germline V gene has CDR1 SGHRS and CDR2 YFSETQ. V was shortened by 3 bases and J by 8 bases, with 27 bases between the two germline ends. The length of the CDR3 is 17 residues. The CDR3 nucleotides read TGCGCCAGCAGCTCGGCAACACGGGGAGGGACACCTGTACAGCAGTACTTC. As protein: CASSSATRGGTPVQQYF.

Remarks on this clonotype: One end of the junction does not line up with germline, which may come from a read error. CDR3 nucleotide sequence: TGTGCCACCGGCAGAGACGGGCACCCCACCGGGGAGCTGTTTTTT. This translates into CATGRDGHPTGELFF. The V call is TRBV15, the J call TRBJ2-2; D ambiguous. CDR1 is LNHNV and CDR2 is YYDKDF in the germline V gene (reference sequence). The CDR3 sequence is 15 residues long.

The V gene is TRBV4-3, the J gene TRBJ1-6, with a weak D call TRBD1 (5 bases). V lost 4 bases, J lost 9 bases, and 10 bases lay in between. Germline V gene sequence: CDR1 LGHNA, CDR2 YSLEER. CDR3 length: 13 amino acids. The CDR3 spells CASSPSGGSPLHF. Here the CDR3 DNA reads TGCGCCAGCAGCCCCTCGGGGGGTTCACCCCTCCACTTT.

This clonotype came up a few times. The chain combines TRBV7-2 with TRBJ1-5, with D unclear. The CDR3 runs 15 residues. The germline V gene encodes CDR1 SGHTA and CDR2 FQGNSA. V lost 3 bases to trimming and J lost 0 bases, with 9 bases between them. DNA for the CDR3: TGTGCCAGCAGCTTTAGTCTAAATAGCAATCAGCCCCAGCATTTT. It is translated as CASSFSLNSNQPQHF.

This clonotype was seen more than once but under ten times. The rearrangement uses TRBV29-1 and TRBJ2-2, with TRBD2 as a possible D gene (6 bases). Germline V gene sequence: CDR1 SQVTM, CDR2 ANQGSEA. CDR3 length: 12 amino acids. Trimming stripped 5 bases from V and 9 bases from J, with 13 bases between. CDR3 sequence reads: CSVRDSPRELFF. CDR3 nucleotide sequence: TGCAGCGTTAGGGACTCTCCCAGGGAGCTGTTTTTT.

The chain links TRBV7-9 to TRBJ2-7; D perhaps matches TRBD2 (6 bases). CDR3 length equals 15 residues. Trimming took off 2 bases at V and 0 bases at J, with 11 bases between the two ends. Germline CDR1 is SEHNR and CDR2 is FQNEAQ (reference sequence). The CDR3 loop reads CASSLHGGNSYEQYF. As DNA, the CDR3 is TGTGCCAGCAGCTTACATGGAGGGAACTCCTACGAGCAGTACTTC.

The chain couples TRBV6-1 to TRBJ2-7, with TRBD1 matching over 11 bases. The CDR3 contains 15 residues. Unmatched junction bases numbered 10, after V lost 6 bases and J lost 6 bases. Germline V gene lookup returns CDR1 MNHNS and CDR2 SASEGT. CDR3 residues: CASRTGGQGGSEQYF. For the CDR3, the DNA is TGTGCCAGCAGGACTGGGGGACAGGGGGGCAGCGAGCAGTACTTC.

The sample holds many counts of this clonotype. The V gene is TRBV4-1, the J gene TRBJ2-5; 12 bases align to TRBD2. With 0 bases clipped from V and 4 bases from J, the junction kept 3 bases outside the gene matches. There are 16 residues in the CDR3. Germline CDR1 MGHRA, CDR2 YSYEKL. The CDR3: CASSQETGLAGETQYF. The CDR3 nucleotides are TGCGCCAGCAGCCAAGAAACGGGACTAGCGGGAGAGACCCAGTACTTC.

This clonotype appeared many times. V and J are TRBV29-1 and TRBJ2-2; D not resolved. There are 15 residues in the CDR3. The ends were cut back, 0 bases at V and 5 bases at J, with 13 bases in the middle. Germline values: CDR1 SQVTM, CDR2 ANQGSEA. CDR3 protein: CSVEDHARRTGELFF. The CDR3 DNA reads as TGCAGCGTTGAAGACCACGCGAGGCGAACCGGGGAGCTGTTTTTT.

This clonotype was picked up a small number of times. In DNA, the CDR3 is TGTGCCAGCAGCGTATCCACAACCAGCACAGATACGCAGTATTTT. It encodes CASSVSTTSTDTQYF. This chain uses TRBV9 with TRBJ2-3; the D is unclear. The CDR3 runs 15 residues. CDR1 and CDR2 (germline): SGDLS, YYNGEE. The V and J ends lost 1 base and 0 bases respectively, with 9 bases between them.

This clonotype was detected only a few times. The rearrangement links TRBV10-3 to TRBJ2-6; 7 positions match TRBD1. The J segment lost 0 bases and the V segment lost 4 bases, leaving 6 bases of the junction unmatched. CDR1 is ENHRY and CDR2 is SYGVKD in the germline V gene. The CDR3 is 17 amino acids. The CDR3 spells CAISGDRAGSGANVLTF. CDR3 bases: TGTGCCATCAGTGGAGACAGGGCCGGCTCTGGGGCCAACGTCCTGACTTTC.

This chain uses TRBV20-1 with TRBJ2-2; the match to TRBD1 covers 9 bases. From germline, CDR1 is DFQATT and CDR2 SNEGSKA (reference sequence). CDR3 length: 14 amino acids. The V and J ends lost 5 bases and 6 bases, in that order; junction bases with no gene match: 7. CDR3 protein: CSAYPDRGAGELFF. Written as DNA, the CDR3 is TGCAGTGCTTACCCGGACAGGGGAGCCGGGGAGCTGTTTTTT.

This clonotype has a handful of counts. The V call is TRBV12-3 or TRBV12-4, the J call TRBJ1-2; D might be TRBD1 (5 bases). The germline V and J ends were trimmed by 5 bases and 8 bases, with 12 bases remaining between them. The CDR3 loop spans 12 amino acids. The CDR3 reads CASSRGLEGYTF. The CDR3, as DNA: TGTGCCAGCAGTAGGGGCCTCGAGGGCTACACCTTC.

The rearrangement joins TRBV7-6 to TRBJ2-5, with 7 bases matching TRBD2. Germline V lookup: CDR1 SGHVS, CDR2 FNYEAQ. The CDR3 loop spans 17 amino acids. V gave up 5 bases and J gave up 5 bases; unmatched junction bases: 17. CDR3 amino acids: CASSRASGGLVGETQYF. The DNA of the CDR3 is TGTGCCAGCAGCAGAGCATCTGGTGGACTAGTGGGGGAGACCCAGTACTTC.

This clonotype was observed a few times. This chain links TRBV11-2 with TRBJ2-1, with D maybe TRBD1 (6 bases). The CDR3 sequence is 13 residues long. In germline, CDR1 is SGHAT, CDR2 FQNNGV. Trimming shortened V by 3 bases and J by 6 bases, and 9 bases separated the two germline ends. CDR3 sequence: CASSFGTFNEQFF. As DNA, the CDR3 is TGTGCCAGCAGCTTCGGGACATTCAATGAGCAGTTCTTC.

This clonotype was counted many times. This sequence joins TRBV28 and TRBJ2-3, with 9 bases identical to TRBD2. The CDR3 loop spans 15 amino acids. Trimming took 2 bases from V and 1 from J; bases not matched to a gene: 1. Germline assignment: CDR1 MDHEN and CDR2 SYDVKM. The CDR3 sequence is CASSLLAGRTDTQYF. CDR3 DNA: TGTGCCAGCAGTTTACTAGCGGGACGCACAGATACGCAGTATTTT. Combining the CDR3 with reference TRBV28 and TRBJ2-3 gives the whole variable domain DVKVTQSSRYLVKRTGEKVFLECVQDMDHENMFWYRQDPGLGLRLIYFSYDVKMKEKGDIPEGYSVSREKKERFSLILESASTNQTSMYLCASSLLAGRTDTQYFGPGTRLTVL.

V usage is TRBV5-6 and J usage is TRBJ2-2, with 12 positions matching TRBD1. Trimming cost V 1 base and J 7 bases; bases outside gene matches: 5. CDR3 length: 16 amino acids. Germline V CDR1 and CDR2: SGHDT, YYEEEE. The DNA for the CDR3 is TGTGCCAGCAGCTTGCATGGGACAGGGGGCGTCGGGGAGCTGTTTTTT. Translated: CASSLHGTGGVGELFF.

This clonotype was counted a few times. This chain uses TRBV7-2 with TRBJ2-1; TRBD2 is a possible D gene (6 bases). Per germline, CDR1 SGHTA and CDR2 FQGNSA. This CDR3 is built from 16 residues. V lost 4 bases, J lost 2 bases, and 15 bases lay in between. The CDR3 is CASSSLTGVAYNEQFF. The CDR3 region has the DNA TGTGCCAGCAGCTCGTTAACGGGAGTCGCCTACAATGAGCAGTTCTTC.

This clonotype was detected a few times. This rearrangement joins TRBV20-1 to TRBJ2-1; D ambiguous. V lost 2 bases, J lost 8 bases, and 7 bases lay in between. This CDR3 comprises 11 residues. Germline V CDR1 and CDR2: DFQATT, SNEGSKA (reference sequence). The CDR3 sequence is CSARFSDEQFF. CDR3 DNA: TGCAGTGCTAGATTTTCGGATGAGCAGTTCTTC.